Listed here is a single TCR beta chain. The data were obtained in a study of PD-1 blockade in classical Hodgkin lymphoma. Libraries were prepared by immunoSEQ multiplex PCR; TCRdb keeps only in-frame clonotypes and omits some of them. Of roughly 2,500 clones in the sample, approximately 86% were seen once. V lost 7 bases, J lost 8 bases, and 14 bases lay in between. CDR1 MNHEY and CDR2 SVGAGI come from the germline V gene. CDR3 length equals 13 residues. Every one of the patients relapsed after autologous stem cell transplantation (brentuximab vedotin exposure was variable). Thawed PBMCs underwent magnetic negative selection to yield purified CD4+ T cells.

The origin of this receptor is a human donor with classical Hodgkin lymphoma. The sample here was CD4+ T cells from blood, taken at baseline. The V and J genes are TRBV6-5 and TRBJ1-4; tentatively, D is TRBD1 (6 bases). CDR3 residues: CASTRTGYEKLFF. DNA for the CDR3: TGTGCCAGCACCCGAACAGGGTACGAAAAACTGTTTTTT.